Presented here are 20 T cell receptor beta chains from one specimen sequenced in a study of shared clonotypes between healthy human individuals. Some clones are missing from TCRdb's copy, which holds only in-frame ones; the method was immunoSEQ multiplex PCR. The sample lists 2 million to 3 million clones; more than 85% were seen once. The sample consisted of naive CD4+ T cells from PBMCs. Subset defined: CD45RA+ positively selected. These TCRs come from a man aged 18 to 29 in good health. Some clones in this sample may be carry-over from other donors' samples.

The gene calls are TRBV5-1 and TRBJ2-5; D perhaps matches TRBD1 (5 bases). The germline V gene encodes CDR1 SGHRS and CDR2 YFSETQ. Trimming took 4 bases from V and 10 from J, leaving 26 bases between them. This CDR3 has 16 residues. CDR3 nucleotides: TGCGCCAGCAGCAGAGAACGTCAGGGTACCCAAGGGGACCAGTACTTC. This codes for CASSRERQGTQGDQYF.

This clone was seen just once. V gene TRBV7-2 combines with J gene TRBJ2-2; 9 bases are a match to TRBD2. The germline CDR1 and CDR2 sequences are SGHTA and FQGNSA. The V and J ends lost 1 base and 6 bases, in that order; junction bases with no gene match: 3. CDR3 length: 15 residues. Here the CDR3 DNA reads TGTGCCAGCAGCTTAGTTAGCGGGAGTTCCGGGGAGCTGTTTTTT. Encoded protein: CASSLVSGSSGELFF.

This clone was recorded once. This sample also contains other DNA sequences that code for the same CDR3. The rearrangement joins TRBV2 to TRBJ2-2, with D possibly TRBD2 on 5 matching bases. V lost 5 bases and J 6 bases, leaving 7 bases between the germline ends. Germline CDR1 reads SNHLY; CDR2 reads FYNNEI. CDR3 length: 12 residues. DNA for the CDR3: TGTGCCAGCAGTACGGACTCCGGGGAGCTGTTTTTT. Translated, it gives CASSTDSGELFF.

With regard to this clone: Other DNA sequences in the same sample also yield this CDR3. The V gene is TRBV11-2, the J gene TRBJ2-3; weak D call: TRBD1 (6 bases). In germline, CDR1 is SGHAT, CDR2 FQNNGV. V dropped 1 base and J dropped 6 bases, with 8 bases sitting between them. CDR3 length: 13 residues. The CDR3 loop reads CASSLAGADTQYF. The CDR3 nucleotides read TGTGCCAGCAGCTTAGCAGGGGCCGATACGCAGTATTTT.

The DNA for the CDR3 is TGCGCCAGCAGCTTGAGTCCCGAAGCCCCTTACGAGCAGTACTTC. It specifies CASSLSPEAPYEQYF. The chain combines TRBV5-1 with TRBJ2-7; D unresolved. CDR1 is SGHRS, CDR2 YFSETQ, per germline. Trimming cost V 1 base and J 4 bases, with 15 bases left between them. The CDR3 is 15 amino acids.

This chain uses TRBV5-4 with TRBJ1-1, with D perhaps matching TRBD1 (6 bases). The CDR3 loop spans 14 amino acids. Between the trimmed V and J ends, which lost 4 bases and 4 bases, there was a span of 14 bases. The germline V gene encodes CDR1 SGHNT and CDR2 YYREEE (reference sequence). The DNA of the CDR3 is TGTGCCAGCAGCCCGACAGGCGGGAGCACTGAAGCTTTCTTT. This translates into CASSPTGGSTEAFF.

The rearrangement joins TRBV27 to TRBJ2-7; 7 bases are a match to TRBD1. The germline gives CDR1 MNHEY, CDR2 SMNVEV (reference sequence). The CDR3 sequence is 12 residues long. Trimming at V came to 5 bases and at J to 4 bases, leaving 2 bases not matched to a gene. The CDR3 is CASSTTGYEQYF. Here the CDR3 DNA reads TGTGCCAGCAGTACGACAGGGTACGAGCAGTACTTC.

CDR3 nucleotide sequence: TGTGCCAGCAGCACGACCGGAGCAAGCAATCAGCCCCAGCATTTT. It codes for CASSTTGASNQPQHF. The chain couples TRBV5-6 to TRBJ1-5; D is unclear. From germline, CDR1 is SGHDT and CDR2 YYEEEE. The CDR3 is made up of 15 amino acids. The germline V and J ends were trimmed by 4 bases and 1 base, with 12 bases remaining between them.

The genes are TRBV5-1 and TRBJ1-2; 10 nucleotides line up with TRBD1. The CDR3 has 15 residues. Losses at the gene ends were 3 bases for V and 4 bases for J; bases not matched to a gene: 6. In germline, CDR1 is SGHRS, CDR2 YFSETQ. The CDR3 region is CASSSGTGASYGYTF. As DNA, the CDR3 is TGCGCCAGCAGCTCTGGGACAGGGGCGTCCTATGGCTACACCTTC.

This rearrangement joins TRBV9 to TRBJ2-3, with 9 bases fitting TRBD1. The germline gives CDR1 SGDLS, CDR2 YYNGEE. The CDR3 length is 16 residues. V lost 3 bases to trimming and J lost 6 bases; unmatched junction nucleotides: 11. The CDR3: CASSGNTGGMVDTQYF. CDR3 DNA sequence: TGTGCCAGCAGCGGGAATACAGGGGGCATGGTGGATACGCAGTATTTT.

The genes are TRBV5-1 and TRBJ2-1, with D perhaps matching TRBD1 or TRBD2 (5 bases each). V was pared by 4 bases and J by 6 bases, with 14 bases between. Germline V gives CDR1 SGHRS, CDR2 YFSETQ. This CDR3 has 14 amino acids. CDR3 in amino acids: CASSPGALSNEQFF. CDR3 nucleotide sequence: TGCGCCAGCAGCCCCGGGGCCCTTTCCAATGAGCAGTTCTTC.

CDR3 sequence: CASSQDLGSSTDTQYF. The CDR3 nucleotides read TGCGCCAGCAGCCAAGATCTGGGATCTAGCACAGATACGCAGTATTTT. The chain joins TRBV4-3 to TRBJ2-3; D is ambiguous. The CDR3 is 16 amino acids. Trimming pared 0 bases from V and 0 bases from J, leaving 10 bases between. Germline lookup yields CDR1 LGHNA and CDR2 YSLEER.

This clone was counted between two and nine times. The genes are TRBV7-3 and TRBJ1-2, with D tentatively TRBD1 (5 bases). The CDR3 extends over 14 amino acids. Trimming pared 5 bases from V and 0 bases from J, leaving 10 bases between. CDR1 is SGHTA, CDR2 FQGTGA, per germline. The CDR3 protein is CASSPDSSNYGYTF. The CDR3 DNA reads TGTGCCAGCAGCCCTGACAGTTCTAACTATGGCTACACCTTC.

The chain employs TRBV28 and TRBJ1-5; no firm D call. The germline gives CDR1 MDHEN, CDR2 SYDVKM. Trimming shortened V by 3 bases and J by 0 bases, and 12 bases separated the two germline ends. The CDR3 sequence is 16 residues long. The CDR3 DNA is TGTGCCAGCAGTTTCGGCCCGTTGAATAGCAATCAGCCCCAGCATTTT. This codes for CASSFGPLNSNQPQHF.

The chain recombines TRBV7-2 with TRBJ1-3, with D maybe TRBD1 (6 bases). With 3 bases removed from V and 4 bases from J, the gap between germline ends came to 13 bases. Germline V gene lookup returns CDR1 SGHTA and CDR2 FQGNSA. This CDR3 comprises 15 residues. The CDR3 is CASSFRRGVGNTIYF. As DNA, the CDR3 is TGTGCCAGCAGCTTCCGCAGGGGCGTCGGAAACACCATATATTTT. Variable domain in full (rest from reference TRBV7-2 and TRBJ1-3): GAGVSQSPSNKVTEKGKDVELRCDPISGHTALYWYRQSLGQGLEFLIYFQGNSAPDKSGLPSDRFSAERTGGSVSTLTIQRTQQEDSAVYLCASSFRRGVGNTIYFGEGSWLTVV.

This clone appeared a few times. This chain links TRBV5-4 with TRBJ2-2; TRBD2 matches 13 bases. CDR1 is SGHNT and CDR2 is YYREEE in the germline V gene (reference sequence). The ends lost 4 bases at V and 1 base at J; junction bases unmatched: 1. This CDR3 contains 16 residues. For the CDR3, the DNA is TGTGCCAGCAGCCGACTAGCGGGAGGGAACACCGGGGAGCTGTTTTTT. It specifies CASSRLAGGNTGELFF. The full variable domain, with the rest looked up from reference TRBV5-4 and TRBJ2-2, is ETGVTQSPTHLIKTRGQQVTLRCSSQSGHNTVSWYQQALGQGPQFIFQYYREEENGRGNFPPRFSGLQFPNYSSELNVNALELDDSALYLCASSRLAGGNTGELFFGEGSRLTVL.

V usage is TRBV4-1 and J usage is TRBJ2-4; D remains ambiguous. Per germline, CDR1 MGHRA and CDR2 YSYEKL. The CDR3 extends over 13 amino acids. V lost 11 bases and J 0 bases, leaving 11 bases between the germline ends. Here the CDR3 reads CAARDVAKNIQYF. The CDR3 DNA follows: TGCGCCGCGAGAGATGTAGCCAAAAACATTCAGTACTTC.

The genes are TRBV28 and TRBJ2-3; 7 positions match TRBD1. This CDR3 has 16 amino acids. V trimming: 6 bases; J trimming: 0 bases; junction bases outside the gene matches: 9. Germline assignment: CDR1 MDHEN and CDR2 SYDVKM. CDR3 nucleotide sequence: TGTGCCAGCAGCCGACCCGACAGGGCTAGCACAGATACGCAGTATTTT. This translates into CASSRPDRASTDTQYF.

The chain is built from TRBV6-7 and TRBJ1-4; D unclear. TRBV6-7 is filed as an ORF, its function uncertain. The CDR3 is 15 amino acids. V was clipped by 11 bases and J by 0 bases, with 16 bases between them. CDR3 DNA: TGTGCCGCCCCCTCCAGTTTTGCAACTAATGAAAAACTGTTTTTT. Translating gives CAAPSSFATNEKLFF.

The rearrangement uses TRBV28 and TRBJ1-5; D is unresolved. V shed 4 bases and J shed 4 bases, with 11 bases lying between them. The length of the CDR3 is 14 residues. Per germline, CDR1 MDHEN and CDR2 SYDVKM. The CDR3 bases are TGTGCCAGCAGTTCGCCCCCGTGGAATCAGCCCCAGCATTTT. Encoded protein: CASSSPPWNQPQHF. Looking up the rest from reference TRBV28 and TRBJ1-5 gives the full variable domain: DVKVTQSSRYLVKRTGEKVFLECVQDMDHENMFWYRQDPGLGLRLIYFSYDVKMKEKGDIPEGYSVSREKKERFSLILESASTNQTSMYLCASSSPPWNQPQHFGDGTRLSIL.